One sample yielded the 30 T cell receptor beta chains listed below, sequenced in a study of cytomegalovirus exposure and HLA in healthy donors. 60 Vbeta and 13 Jbeta primers were used in PCR. Sequencing was performed with immunoSEQ multiplex PCR; in TCRdb, only in-frame clones are kept and a portion is missing. This sample carries some 180,000 clones, roughly 80% of them seen once, and the ten largest clones take around 3.5%. Sequencing used PBMCs. The origin of the receptors is a man in his forties in good health and CMV-seropositive.

The CDR3 reads CASSINLAGGRDEQFF. CDR3 coding DNA: TGTGCCAGCAGCATCAACCTAGCGGGGGGGCGGGATGAGCAGTTCTTC. The chain couples TRBV7-3 to TRBJ2-1, with TRBD2 matching 12 bases. The CDR3 sequence is 16 residues long. The germline V gene has CDR1 SGHTA and CDR2 FQGTGA. The J segment lost 8 bases and the V segment lost 5 bases, leaving 10 bases of the junction unmatched.

J is TRBJ1-6 and V is TRBV7-9; 8 bases map to TRBD1. CDR3 length: 16 residues. Germline CDR1 reads SEHNR; CDR2 reads FQNEAQ (reference sequence). The V and J ends lost 5 bases and 11 bases, in that order; junction bases with no gene match: 14. In DNA, the CDR3 is TGTGCCAGCAGCCCAACCGGGGGACAGGTTATTACACCCCTCCACTTT. Protein sequence: CASSPTGGQVITPLHF.

This chain's CDR3 is CASSEAAGGNTGELFF. CDR3 nucleotides: TGTGCCAGCAGTGAAGCGGCGGGGGGGAACACCGGGGAGCTGTTTTTT. V gene TRBV2 combines with J gene TRBJ2-2; TRBD2 agrees at 8 bases. The CDR3 contains 16 residues. Germline values: CDR1 SNHLY, CDR2 FYNNEI. Trimming at V came to 0 bases and at J to 1 base, leaving 1 base not matched to a gene.

The chain links TRBV11-2 to TRBJ2-7, with D unclear. The CDR3 length is 11 residues. The germline gives CDR1 SGHAT, CDR2 FQNNGV. Trimming left V 8 bases short and J 4 bases short, with 9 bases between. The CDR3 nucleotides read TGTGCCAGCGGTAGTGTTTACGAGCAGTACTTC. Its translation is CASGSVYEQYF.

This clone occurred once. The chain uses TRBV5-4 and TRBJ2-3; TRBD2 matches 7 bases. The germline gives CDR1 SGHNT, CDR2 YYREEE (reference sequence). The CDR3 covers 17 residues. V was pared by 3 bases and J by 3 bases, with 13 bases of the junction left unmatched. DNA of the CDR3: TGTGCCAGCAGCTCGCCCGTGGGGCTAGCGGAAACAGATACGCAGTATTTT. This codes for CASSSPVGLAETDTQYF.

The rearrangement uses TRBV18 and TRBJ1-4; TRBD1 aligns across 7 bases. Germline V lookup: CDR1 KGHSH, CDR2 LQKENI. The CDR3 is 14 residues long. V dropped 4 bases and J dropped 3; count of bases not matched to a gene: 2. CDR3 amino acids: CASSQGAANEKLFF. CDR3 bases: TGTGCCAGCTCACAGGGGGCAGCTAATGAAAAACTGTTTTTT. Variable domain in full (rest from reference TRBV18 and TRBJ1-4): NAGVMQNPRHLVRRRGQEARLRCSPMKGHSHVYWYRQLPEEGLKFMVYLQKENIIDESGMPKERFSAEFPKEGPSILRIQQVVRGDSAAYFCASSQGAANEKLFFGSGTQLSVL.

The CDR3 spells CASSRTGSPSSYTF. The DNA for the CDR3 is TGTGCCAGCAGCCGGACAGGGAGCCCCTCCAGTTACACCTTC. The V and J genes are TRBV6-1 and TRBJ1-2, with 8 nucleotides matching TRBD1. After removal of 6 bases from V and 11 bases from J, the junction contained 14 bases not matched to a gene. Germline CDR1 and CDR2: MNHNS and SASEGT. This CDR3 spans 14 amino acids.

This clone was picked up a small number of times. The chain carries TRBV18 and TRBJ1-3; weak D call: TRBD1 (6 bases). Germline V lookup: CDR1 KGHSH, CDR2 LQKENI. V gave up 3 bases and J gave up 0 bases, with 12 bases separating them. This CDR3 region has 16 residues. In DNA form, the CDR3 reads TGTGCCAGCTCACCGAACAGGGAACTCTCTGGAAACACCATATATTTT. Protein sequence: CASSPNRELSGNTIYF.

The V gene is TRBV19, the J gene TRBJ1-1; 10 bases line up with TRBD1. V lost 4 bases, J lost 6 bases, and 11 bases stayed unmatched. In germline, CDR1 is LNHDA, CDR2 SQIVND (reference sequence). This CDR3 has 16 residues. This CDR3 reads CASSSVGQGVRPEAFF. CDR3 DNA: TGTGCCAGTAGTAGCGTCGGACAGGGGGTGAGACCTGAAGCTTTCTTT.

The V gene is TRBV9, the J gene TRBJ2-3; 9 nucleotides align to TRBD2. The CDR3 is 13 residues long. The V gene's germline CDR1 is SGDLS and CDR2 YYNGEE. The V segment lost 8 bases and the J segment 1 base; nucleotides outside the gene matches: 2. CDR3 in amino acids: CASKRGGTDTQYF. The CDR3 DNA reads as TGTGCCAGTAAGCGGGGGGGCACAGATACGCAGTATTTT.

This chain links TRBV11-3 with TRBJ2-1; D uncertain. V lost 6 bases and J lost 6, with 9 bases in between. This CDR3 spans 12 amino acids. Per germline, CDR1 SGHNT and CDR2 YENEEA. Here the CDR3 reads CASSHLSNEQFF. The CDR3 region has the DNA TGTGCCAGCAGTCACCTAAGCAATGAGCAGTTCTTC.

This clone was counted a single time. The V and J genes are TRBV7-9 and TRBJ2-1; D ambiguous. The CDR3 is made up of 15 amino acids. Germline CDR1 SEHNR, CDR2 FQNEAQ (reference sequence). V was cut by 0 bases and J by 10 bases, with 16 bases left in between. The CDR3 spells CASSLAPSPTLEQFF. DNA for the CDR3: TGTGCCAGCAGCTTAGCGCCTAGTCCCACCCTGGAGCAGTTCTTC.

This chain uses TRBV27 with TRBJ2-1; TRBD2 agrees at 11 bases. CDR3 size: 14 residues. The trim removed 3 bases at V and 8 bases at J, leaving 3 bases unmatched. Looked up from germline, CDR1 is MNHEY and CDR2 is SMNVEV (reference sequence). DNA of the CDR3: TGTGCCAGCAGTTTTAGCGGGAGGGCGGATGAGCAGTTCTTC. Its translation: CASSFSGRADEQFF.

The chain carries TRBV27 and TRBJ2-5, with 9 bases that match TRBD2. Trimming at V came to 5 bases and at J to 0 bases, leaving 7 bases not matched to a gene. The CDR3 is 16 residues long. CDR1 is MNHEY, CDR2 SMNVEV, per germline (reference sequence). The CDR3 loop reads CASSPIAGDNQETQYF. In DNA, the CDR3 is TGTGCCAGCAGTCCCATAGCGGGAGATAACCAAGAGACCCAGTACTTC.

The chain employs TRBV6-5 and TRBJ1-1, with 7 bases lining up with TRBD1. Trimming took 6 bases from V and 0 from J; bases not matched to a gene: 1. The germline V gene has CDR1 MNHEY and CDR2 SVGAGI. The CDR3 runs 13 residues. In nucleotides, the CDR3 is TGTGCCAGCAGGACAGGGATGAACACTGAAGCTTTCTTT. It yields the protein CASRTGMNTEAFF.

This clone was detected a few times. J is TRBJ1-1 and V is TRBV4-1; 7 nucleotides agree with TRBD1. The ends lost 0 bases at V and 9 bases at J; junction bases unmatched: 10. CDR1 is MGHRA, CDR2 YSYEKL, per germline. The CDR3 contains 15 residues. CDR3 amino acids: CASSQEATGLSQAFF. The CDR3 coding sequence is TGCGCCAGCAGCCAAGAAGCGACAGGGTTAAGCCAAGCTTTCTTT.

V usage is TRBV6-1 and J usage is TRBJ2-1; D gene uncertain. CDR1 MNHNS and CDR2 SASEGT come from the germline V gene. The V end lost 5 bases, the J end lost 6 bases, and 11 bases lay between the germline ends. This CDR3 contains 13 residues. CDR3 DNA: TGTGCCAGCAGTTATGCGATCCCCAATGAGCAGTTCTTC. It is translated as CASSYAIPNEQFF.

The chain couples TRBV7-9 to TRBJ1-4; the D gene is possibly TRBD1 (5 bases). V lost 5 bases and J 4 bases, leaving 8 bases between the germline ends. Germline V gene data show CDR1 as SEHNR and CDR2 as FQNEAQ (reference sequence). The CDR3 has 13 amino acids. CDR3: CASSRGLNEKLFF. The CDR3 DNA reads as TGTGCCAGCAGCAGGGGTCTTAATGAAAAACTGTTTTTT.

The genes are TRBV7-3 and TRBJ2-7; 7 nucleotides match TRBD1. V lost 4 bases and J lost 2; bases outside the gene matches: 5. CDR3 length: 14 amino acids. CDR1 SGHTA and CDR2 FQGTGA come from the germline V gene. The CDR3 nucleotides are TGTGCCAGCAGCTACCCGGGACAGACCTACGAGCAGTACTTC. Translating gives CASSYPGQTYEQYF. Drawing the rest from reference TRBV7-3 and TRBJ2-7, the complete variable domain is GAGVSQTPSNKVTEKGKYVELRCDPISGHTALYWYRQSLGQGPEFLIYFQGTGAADDSGLPNDRFFAVRPEGSVSTLKIQRTERGDSAVYLCASSYPGQTYEQYFGPGTRLTVT.

The rearrangement links TRBV11-2 to TRBJ1-1, with 8 bases that match TRBD1. Trimming at V came to 1 base and at J to 1 base, leaving 5 bases not matched to a gene. Germline CDR1 reads SGHAT; CDR2 reads FQNNGV. The CDR3 loop spans 16 amino acids. CDR3 region: CASSLGTGRENTEAFF. The CDR3 bases are TGTGCCAGCAGCTTAGGGACAGGGAGGGAGAACACTGAAGCTTTCTTT.

Written as DNA, the CDR3 is TGCGCCAGCAGCCCCCGGGTCGGAAACAATGAGCAGTTCTTC. Translation gives CASSPRVGNNEQFF. The chain carries TRBV4-3 and TRBJ2-1; D gene uncertain. Trimming shortened V by 4 bases and J by 5 bases, and 12 bases separated the two germline ends. The CDR3 extends over 14 amino acids. Germline V CDR1 and CDR2: LGHNA, YSLEER.

The chain employs TRBV12-5 and TRBJ2-1; the match to TRBD2 covers 11 bases. The germline V gene encodes CDR1 LGHNT and CDR2 FRNRAP. Germline trimming cut 1 base from V and 9 bases from J; bases unmatched to any gene: 14. The CDR3 has 18 residues. Here the CDR3 DNA reads TGTGCTAGTGGTTTGGGAGTGACTAGCGGGGTTTACCTGGGTGAGCAGTTCTTC. Protein sequence: CASGLGVTSGVYLGEQFF.

The V gene is TRBV18, the J gene TRBJ2-5, with 9 bases aligning to TRBD2. The CDR3 length is 15 residues. The V gene's germline CDR1 is KGHSH and CDR2 LQKENI. With V trimmed by 2 bases and J by 5 bases, 6 bases remained unmatched. The DNA for the CDR3 is TGTGCCAGCTCACCAGGGCTAGCGGGATGGGAGACCCAGTACTTC. This gives the protein CASSPGLAGWETQYF. Full variable domain (outside the CDR3, taken from reference TRBV18 and TRBJ2-5): NAGVMQNPRHLVRRRGQEARLRCSPMKGHSHVYWYRQLPEEGLKFMVYLQKENIIDESGMPKERFSAEFPKEGPSILRIQQVVRGDSAAYFCASSPGLAGWETQYFGPGTRLLVL.

The chain couples TRBV29-1 to TRBJ2-3; 12 bases fit TRBD2. CDR3 length: 16 amino acids. The trim removed 3 bases at V and 5 bases at J, leaving 9 bases unmatched. Germline CDR1 and CDR2: SQVTM and ANQGSEA. CDR3 DNA sequence: TGCAGCGTTGAGTCTAGCGGGAGGGCCTGGGGAGATACGCAGTATTTT. Translating gives CSVESSGRAWGDTQYF.

The chain has TRBV5-1 and TRBJ1-6; a possible D gene is TRBD1 (6 bases). The ends were cut back, 0 bases at V and 8 bases at J, with 9 bases in the middle. The CDR3 length is 14 residues. Germline values: CDR1 SGHRS, CDR2 YFSETQ. The CDR3 reads CASSLAAGDSPLHF. Written as DNA, the CDR3 is TGCGCCAGCAGCTTGGCCGCAGGGGATTCACCCCTCCACTTT.

This clone has just a few counts. This chain joins TRBV5-1 and TRBJ2-1, with 9 bases lining up with TRBD1. Looked up from germline, CDR1 is SGHRS and CDR2 is YFSETQ. V lost 4 bases and J lost 7; bases outside the gene matches: 12. The CDR3 runs to 16 residues. This CDR3 reads CASSRLLGQGSNEQFF. The CDR3 bases are TGCGCCAGCAGCCGGCTGCTGGGACAGGGTAGTAATGAGCAGTTCTTC.

The gene calls are TRBV5-5 and TRBJ2-7, with D tentatively TRBD2 (5 bases). V was pared by 4 bases and J by 4 bases, with 9 bases between. CDR1 and CDR2 (germline): SGHKS, YYEKEE (reference sequence). The CDR3 is 12 residues long. Here the CDR3 reads CASSRTGYEQYF. CDR3 bases: TGTGCCAGCAGCCGGACTGGTTACGAGCAGTACTTC.

The chain recombines TRBV10-3 with TRBJ2-2, with D possibly being TRBD2 (6 bases). The germline CDR1 and CDR2 sequences are ENHRY and SYGVKD. The CDR3 has 14 residues. V was shortened by 10 bases and J by 2 bases, with 14 bases between the two germline ends. The CDR3, as DNA: TGTGCCAGCCTGGGACTCGACAACACCGGGGAGCTGTTTTTT. It specifies CASLGLDNTGELFF.

The chain couples TRBV7-9 to TRBJ1-2, with TRBD1 identical over 10 bases. The CDR3 totals 14 residues. V was pared by 5 bases and J by 8 bases, with 8 bases of the junction left unmatched. Per the germline V gene, CDR1 is SEHNR and CDR2 is FQNEAQ (reference sequence). Here the CDR3 DNA reads TGTGCCAGCAGCGCGACAGGGGGCGCGGGAGGCTACACCTTC. This codes for CASSATGGAGGYTF.

The chain recombines TRBV7-9 with TRBJ2-3, with 11 nucleotides matching TRBD2. This CDR3 region has 17 residues. Germline CDR1 reads SEHNR; CDR2 reads FQNEAQ (reference sequence). With V trimmed by 4 bases and J by 1 base, 7 bases remained unmatched. The CDR3 DNA is TGTGCCAGCAGCTCTCTGGGTAGCGGGGGGGGCACAGATACGCAGTATTTT. Protein product: CASSSLGSGGGTDTQYF.